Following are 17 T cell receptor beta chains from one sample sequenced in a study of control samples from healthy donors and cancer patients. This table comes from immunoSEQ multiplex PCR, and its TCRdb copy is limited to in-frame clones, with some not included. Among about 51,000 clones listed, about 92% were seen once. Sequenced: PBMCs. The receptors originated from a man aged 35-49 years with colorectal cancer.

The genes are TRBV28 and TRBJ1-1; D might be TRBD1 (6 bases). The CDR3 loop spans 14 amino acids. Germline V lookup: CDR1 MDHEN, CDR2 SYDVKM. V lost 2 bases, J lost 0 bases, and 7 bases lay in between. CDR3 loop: CASSLQGMNTEAFF. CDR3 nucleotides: TGTGCCAGCAGTTTACAGGGGATGAACACTGAAGCTTTCTTT.

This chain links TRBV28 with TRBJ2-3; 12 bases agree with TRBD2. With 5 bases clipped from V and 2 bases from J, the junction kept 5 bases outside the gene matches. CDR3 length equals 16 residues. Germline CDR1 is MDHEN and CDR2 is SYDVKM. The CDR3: CASSPRTSGTTDTQYF. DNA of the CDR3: TGTGCCAGCAGTCCTCGGACTAGCGGGACCACAGATACGCAGTATTTT.

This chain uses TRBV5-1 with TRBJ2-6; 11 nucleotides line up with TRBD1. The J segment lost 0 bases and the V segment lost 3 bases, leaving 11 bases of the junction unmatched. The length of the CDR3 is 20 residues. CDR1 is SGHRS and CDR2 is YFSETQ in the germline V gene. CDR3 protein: CASSWGRDRGATSGANVLTF. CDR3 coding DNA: TGCGCCAGCAGCTGGGGCCGGGACAGGGGGGCAACCTCTGGGGCCAACGTCCTGACTTTC.

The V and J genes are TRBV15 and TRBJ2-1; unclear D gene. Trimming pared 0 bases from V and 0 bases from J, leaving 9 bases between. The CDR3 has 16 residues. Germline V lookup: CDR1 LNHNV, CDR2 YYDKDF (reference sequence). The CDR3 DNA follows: TGTGCCACCAGCAGAGATTCTTCTAGCTCCTACAATGAGCAGTTCTTC. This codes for CATSRDSSSSYNEQFF.

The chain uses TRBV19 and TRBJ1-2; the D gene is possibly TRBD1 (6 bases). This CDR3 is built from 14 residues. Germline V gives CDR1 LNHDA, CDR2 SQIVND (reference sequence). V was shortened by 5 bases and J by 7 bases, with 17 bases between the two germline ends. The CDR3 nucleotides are TGTGCCAGTAGTGTAGTCACAGGGAATCGTGGCTACACCTTC. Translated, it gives CASSVVTGNRGYTF. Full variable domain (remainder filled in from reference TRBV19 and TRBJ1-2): DGGITQSPKYLFRKEGQNVTLSCEQNLNHDAMYWYRQDPGQGLRLIYYSQIVNDFQKGDIAEGYSVSREKKESFPLTVTSAQKNPTAFYLCASSVVTGNRGYTFGSGTRLTVV.

Here the CDR3 reads CASSLFPGVNTEAFF. The CDR3 nucleotides are TGTGCCAGCAGCTTATTCCCAGGAGTGAACACTGAAGCTTTCTTT. The chain joins TRBV7-8 to TRBJ1-1; D is ambiguous. The germline gives CDR1 SGHVS, CDR2 FQNEAQ. V lost 2 bases, J lost 0 bases, and 10 bases lay in between. This CDR3 region has 15 residues. Filled out from reference TRBV7-8 and TRBJ1-1, the complete variable domain reads GAGVSQSPRYKVAKRGQDVALRCDPISGHVSLFWYQQALGQGPEFLTYFQNEAQLDKSGLPSDRFFAERPEGSVSTLKIQRTQQEDSAVYLCASSLFPGVNTEAFFGQGTRLTVV.

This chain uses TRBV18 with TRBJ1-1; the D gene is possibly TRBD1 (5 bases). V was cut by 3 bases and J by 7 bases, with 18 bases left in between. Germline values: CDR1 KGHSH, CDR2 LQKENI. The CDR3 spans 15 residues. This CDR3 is CASSPTRGSGYEAFF. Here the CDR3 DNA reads TGTGCCAGCTCACCCACTAGGGGTTCGGGCTATGAAGCTTTCTTT.

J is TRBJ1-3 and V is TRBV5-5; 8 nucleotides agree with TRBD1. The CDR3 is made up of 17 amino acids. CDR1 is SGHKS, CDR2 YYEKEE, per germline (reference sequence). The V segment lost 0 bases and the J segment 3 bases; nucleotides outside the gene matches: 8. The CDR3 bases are TGTGCCAGCAGCTTGGGGTGGCAGGGGGCGCGTGGAAACACCATATATTTT. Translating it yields CASSLGWQGARGNTIYF.

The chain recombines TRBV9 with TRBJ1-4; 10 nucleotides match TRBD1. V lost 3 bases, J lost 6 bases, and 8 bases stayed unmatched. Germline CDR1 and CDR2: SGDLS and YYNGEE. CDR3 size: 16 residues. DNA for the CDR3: TGTGCCAGCAGCGAAGTACCGGGGACAGGGGATGAAAAACTGTTTTTT. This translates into CASSEVPGTGDEKLFF.

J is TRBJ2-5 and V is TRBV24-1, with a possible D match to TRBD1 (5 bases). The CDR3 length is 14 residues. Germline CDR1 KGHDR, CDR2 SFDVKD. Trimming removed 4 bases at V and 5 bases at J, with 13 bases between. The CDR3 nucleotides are TGTGCCACCAGTGACTCAGGGTTGTGGGAGACCCAGTACTTC. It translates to CATSDSGLWETQYF.

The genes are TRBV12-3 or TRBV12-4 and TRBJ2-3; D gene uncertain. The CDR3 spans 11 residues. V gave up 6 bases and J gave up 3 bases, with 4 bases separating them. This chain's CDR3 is CASRVTDTQYF. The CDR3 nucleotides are TGTGCCAGCAGGGTGACAGATACGCAGTATTTT.

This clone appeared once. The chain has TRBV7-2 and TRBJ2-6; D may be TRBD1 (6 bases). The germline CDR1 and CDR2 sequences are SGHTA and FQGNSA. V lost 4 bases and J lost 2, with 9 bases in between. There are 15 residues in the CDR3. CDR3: CASSSRQAGANVLTF. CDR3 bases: TGTGCCAGCAGCTCCCGACAGGCTGGGGCCAACGTCCTGACTTTC.

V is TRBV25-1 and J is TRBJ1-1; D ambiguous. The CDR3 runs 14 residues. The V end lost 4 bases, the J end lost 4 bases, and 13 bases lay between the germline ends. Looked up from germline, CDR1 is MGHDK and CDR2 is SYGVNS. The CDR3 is CASSAGRWTTEAFF. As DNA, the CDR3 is TGTGCCAGCAGTGCTGGACGGTGGACCACTGAAGCTTTCTTT.

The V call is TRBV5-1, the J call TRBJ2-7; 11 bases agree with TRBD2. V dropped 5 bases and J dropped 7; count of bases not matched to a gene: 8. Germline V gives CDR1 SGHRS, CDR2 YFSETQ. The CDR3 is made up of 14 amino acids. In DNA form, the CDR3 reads TGCGCCAGCAGGTGGAGTAGCGGGAGGGAAGAGCAGTACTTC. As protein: CASRWSSGREEQYF.

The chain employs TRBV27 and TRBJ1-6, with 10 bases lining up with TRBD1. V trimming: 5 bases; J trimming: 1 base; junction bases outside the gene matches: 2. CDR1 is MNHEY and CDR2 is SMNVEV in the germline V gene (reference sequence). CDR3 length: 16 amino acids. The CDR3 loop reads CASSPGQGSYNSPLHF. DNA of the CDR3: TGTGCCAGCAGTCCGGGACAGGGGTCCTATAATTCACCCCTCCACTTT.

CDR3 sequence: CASSIVAGNQPQHF. The CDR3 DNA reads as TGTGCCAGTAGTATAGTGGCAGGCAATCAGCCCCAGCATTTT. The chain recombines TRBV19 with TRBJ1-5; D is undetermined. The CDR3 is 14 residues long. In germline, CDR1 is LNHDA, CDR2 SQIVND (reference sequence). Trimming stripped 1 base from V and 2 bases from J, with 6 bases between. Complete variable domain (other parts from reference TRBV19 and TRBJ1-5): DGGITQSPKYLFRKEGQNVTLSCEQNLNHDAMYWYRQDPGQGLRLIYYSQIVNDFQKGDIAEGYSVSREKKESFPLTVTSAQKNPTAFYLCASSIVAGNQPQHFGDGTRLSIL.

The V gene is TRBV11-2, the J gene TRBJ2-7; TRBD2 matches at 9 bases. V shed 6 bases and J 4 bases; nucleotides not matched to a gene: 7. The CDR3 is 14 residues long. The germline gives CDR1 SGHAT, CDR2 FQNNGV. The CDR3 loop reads CASRRVAGEYEQYF. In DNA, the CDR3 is TGTGCCAGCAGACGCGTAGCGGGGGAATACGAGCAGTACTTC.